This TCR beta chain was recovered during a study of cytomegalovirus exposure and HLA in healthy donors. In the case of this clone: Its antigen is as yet unknown.

The V and J ends lost 10 bases and 3 bases, in that order; junction bases with no gene match: 12. This CDR3 has 14 amino acids. The V gene's germline CDR1 is MDHEN and CDR2 SYDVKM. The study's findings and limits: Analyses of presence/absence relied on an assumption of roughly uniform sequencing depth across donors. Several V segments, TRBV6-2 and TRBV6-3 among them, could not be told apart and were dropped.

Use of 60 Vbeta and 13 Jbeta primers characterized the PCR. TCRdb keeps only in-frame clones here, not all; method: immunoSEQ multiplex PCR. This sample contains approximately 80,000 clones. Material: PBMCs. This rearrangement joins TRBV28 to TRBJ2-7; TRBD1 agrees at 7 bases. The sequence derives from a man aged 18 to 29 in good health and CMV-seropositive. The CDR3 protein is CATTYGTALYEQYF. CDR3 in DNA: TGTGCCACCACTTACGGGACAGCACTCTACGAGCAGTACTTC.